This T cell receptor beta chain appears in the sequencing data of a study of blood T cell repertoires in COVID-19. Study context: The study drew acute and convalescent COVID-19 samples from the United States, Italy and Spain. The cDNA or gDNA used as material had been derived from T cells, B-cell-depleted T cells, or PBMCs.

How the authors handled the data: Estimated nucleated cell counts came from reference gene primer amplification. Libraries were prepared by immunoSEQ multiplex PCR; TCRdb keeps only in-frame clonotypes and omits some of them. The V and J calls and the clone size are those of that table, but D and trimming were determined from the DNA. The sample shows more than 100,000 clones, less than 90% of them seen only once. V gave up 6 bases and J gave up 2 bases, with 17 bases separating them. This CDR3 has 16 amino acids. CDR1 is SGHAT, CDR2 FQNNGV, per germline. The chain couples TRBV11-2 to TRBJ2-4; TRBD1 is a possible D gene (7 bases). The source material was peripheral blood. The TCR comes from a woman aged 25 to 39 who had recovered from COVID-19. The CDR3 region is CASSIETGRPKNIQYF. The CDR3 coding sequence is TGTGCCAGCAGTATCGAGACAGGGAGGCCCAAAAACATTCAGTACTTC. Complete variable domain (other parts from reference TRBV11-2 and TRBJ2-4): EAGVAQSPRYKIIEKRQSVAFWCNPISGHATLYWYQQILGQGPKLLIQFQNNGVVDDSQLPKDRFSAERLKGVDSTLKIQPAKLEDSAVYLCASSIETGRPKNIQYFGAGTRLSVL.